Each of the 26 T cell receptor beta chains below was sequenced from the same sample in a study of response to subunit inactivated influenza vaccine (dated by TCRdb to about 2018). The method was RT-PCR. Sequencing was performed on an Illumina HiSeq 2500. The public reads were reanalyzed by TCRdb: fastp trimming at Q25, MiXCR alignment, in-frame beta chains only. Entries are consolidated by CDR3 protein sequence, retaining the most common genes and DNA. The sample records 300,000 to 350,000 distinct CDR3 sequences, about 20% of which are singletons. The ten top clones hold 10% of the sample. Sequenced here: PBMCs from blood, sampled approximately 20 months after vaccination. All receptors derive from a man between 50 and 69 years old who received an inactivated influenza vaccine. Donor details come from another sample of the same person, matched by shared clones.

This chain uses TRBV4-2 with TRBJ2-3, with a possible D match to TRBD2 (6 bases). Deletions cut 1 base from V and 6 bases from J, with 14 bases between. This CDR3 region has 15 residues. Per germline, CDR1 LGHNA and CDR2 YNFKEQ. CDR3 bases: TGTGCCAGCAGCCAAGGGACTATCACCCGGGATACGCAGTATTTT. It specifies CASSQGTITRDTQYF.

J is TRBJ1-1 and V is TRBV7-6; tentatively, D is TRBD1 (5 bases). The CDR3 runs 15 residues. V dropped 0 bases and J dropped 6 bases, with 14 bases sitting between them. Germline CDR1 reads SGHVS; CDR2 reads FNYEAQ. The CDR3 DNA reads as TGTGCCAGCAGCTTAGCCCCGGAGTTCAGGGCTGAAGCTTTCTTT. Translation: CASSLAPEFRAEAFF. The full variable domain, with the rest looked up from reference TRBV7-6 and TRBJ1-1, is GAGVSQSPRYKVTKRGQDVALRCDPISGHVSLYWYRQALGQGPEFLTYFNYEAQQDKSGLPNDRFSAERPEGSISTLTIQRTEQRDSAMYRCASSLAPEFRAEAFFGQGTRLTVV.

V and J are TRBV29-1 and TRBJ2-3; 10 bases are a match to TRBD2. This CDR3 has 13 residues. The V segment lost 4 bases and the J segment 3 bases; nucleotides outside the gene matches: 1. The germline V gene encodes CDR1 SQVTM and CDR2 ANQGSEA. The CDR3: CSVGTSGTDTQYF. The CDR3 bases are TGCAGCGTTGGGACTAGCGGAACAGATACGCAGTATTTT.

The V gene is TRBV16, the J gene TRBJ2-1; tentative D call: TRBD2 (6 bases). CDR3 size: 16 residues. Trimming left V 0 bases short and J 4 bases short, with 13 bases between. Germline assignment: CDR1 KGHSY and CDR2 FQNENV. The CDR3 DNA reads as TGTGCCAGCAGCCAATCTGGGGGACTCTATTACAATGAGCAGTTCTTC. Protein product: CASSQSGGLYYNEQFF. The full variable domain, completed using reference TRBV16 and TRBJ2-1, is GEEVAQTPKHLVRGEGQKAKLYCAPIKGHSYVFWYQQVLKNEFKFLISFQNENVFDETGMPKERFSAKCLPNSPCSLEIQATKLEDSAVYFCASSQSGGLYYNEQFFGPGTRLTVL.

Only one count was recorded for this clonotype. This chain uses TRBV7-2 with TRBJ2-7; TRBD2 might be the D (5 bases). Trimming shortened V by 5 bases and J by 3 bases, and 17 bases separated the two germline ends. CDR3 length: 15 amino acids. Germline V lookup: CDR1 SGHTA, CDR2 FQGNSA. The CDR3 DNA reads as TGTGCCAGCAGCCCCACGCCGGGGAGCGGCTACGAGCAGTACTTC. Amino acids: CASSPTPGSGYEQYF.

This clonotype has more than one count but fewer than ten. CDR3 loop: CSARLGGSYNSPLHF. The CDR3 bases are TGCAGTGCTAGATTGGGGGGCTCCTATAATTCACCCCTCCACTTT. The chain recombines TRBV20-1 with TRBJ1-6; D possibly corresponds to TRBD1 (5 bases). Germline CDR1 reads DFQATT; CDR2 reads SNEGSKA (reference sequence). Trimming shortened V by 2 bases and J by 0 bases, and 8 bases separated the two germline ends. This CDR3 has 15 amino acids.

The rearrangement links TRBV20-1 to TRBJ2-7, with TRBD2 identical over 8 bases. The CDR3 has 14 residues. V lost 6 bases, J lost 3 bases, and 10 bases stayed unmatched. Per germline, CDR1 DFQATT and CDR2 SNEGSKA (reference sequence). The CDR3 protein is CSAPLTGGYYEQYF. For the CDR3, the DNA is TGCAGTGCGCCTCTCACGGGAGGGTACTACGAGCAGTACTTC.

The chain joins TRBV6-2 or TRBV6-3 to TRBJ2-1; no firm D call. Germline CDR1 MNHEY, CDR2 SVGEGT. This CDR3 comprises 15 residues. The V end lost 2 bases, the J end lost 1 base, and 9 bases lay between the germline ends. For the CDR3, the DNA is TGTGCCAGCAGTTACGAGCTATCTTCCTACAATGAGCAGTTCTTC. As protein: CASSYELSSYNEQFF.

In its sample, this clonotype was seen a few times. V gene TRBV28 combines with J gene TRBJ1-5; 12 bases align to TRBD1. The junction had 3 bases not matched to a gene; V was cut back by 4 bases and J by 5 bases. Germline V gene sequence: CDR1 MDHEN, CDR2 SYDVKM. The length of the CDR3 is 15 residues. The CDR3 nucleotides are TGTGCCAGCAGTTCGGGACAGGGGGCAGATCAGCCCCAGCATTTT. Encoded protein: CASSSGQGADQPQHF.

This chain joins TRBV4-3 and TRBJ2-3, with D maybe TRBD1 (6 bases). V was clipped by 0 bases and J by 3 bases, with 10 bases between them. In germline, CDR1 is LGHNA, CDR2 YSLEER. CDR3 size: 15 residues. The CDR3 nucleotides are TGCGCCAGCAGCCAAGAACAGGGTTGGACAGATACGCAGTATTTT. This sequence encodes CASSQEQGWTDTQYF.

This clonotype was seen a few times. The J gene is TRBJ2-5, the V gene TRBV5-1, with D tentatively TRBD2 (5 bases). Germline-derived CDR1 and CDR2 are SGHRS and YFSETQ. V was shortened by 1 base and J by 4 bases, with 17 bases between the two germline ends. There are 16 residues in the CDR3. The CDR3 region is CASSLNRVSGSETQYF. As DNA, the CDR3 is TGCGCCAGCAGCTTGAATCGTGTTTCGGGGTCAGAGACCCAGTACTTC.

This chain connects TRBV7-8 to TRBJ1-1; no firm D call. Per germline, CDR1 SGHVS and CDR2 FQNEAQ. Trimming cost V 4 bases and J 11 bases, with 17 bases left between them. The CDR3 runs 13 residues. The CDR3 loop reads CASSSQSFLGAFF. The CDR3 DNA is TGTGCCAGCAGCTCGCAGAGTTTTTTAGGCGCTTTCTTT.

This clonotype occurred many times. The chain joins TRBV7-2 to TRBJ1-5; TRBD1 matches 8 bases. The CDR3 extends over 12 amino acids. The germline gives CDR1 SGHTA, CDR2 FQGNSA. V shed 5 bases and J 11 bases; nucleotides not matched to a gene: 5. CDR3 region: CASSPATGAQHF. The DNA of the CDR3 is TGTGCCAGCAGCCCAGCGACAGGGGCCCAGCATTTT.

V gene TRBV12-3 or TRBV12-4 combines with J gene TRBJ2-1; D not resolved. V dropped 3 bases and J dropped 6 bases, with 6 bases sitting between them. There are 12 residues in the CDR3. CDR3 sequence: CASSFIPNEQFF. CDR3 nucleotide sequence: TGTGCCAGCAGTTTTATTCCCAATGAGCAGTTCTTC.

This clonotype has a handful of counts. The gene calls are TRBV6-2 or TRBV6-3 and TRBJ2-1, with D uncertain. Germline loops: CDR1 MNHEY, CDR2 SVGEGT. The germline V and J ends were trimmed by 0 bases and 6 bases, with 9 bases remaining between them. The CDR3 is 14 amino acids. In DNA form, the CDR3 reads TGTGCCAGCAGTTACTCGAATCCGGTCAATGAGCAGTTCTTC. Protein product: CASSYSNPVNEQFF.

This clonotype was recorded a few times. Here the CDR3 reads CASTVGLAGETQYF. CDR3 DNA sequence: TGTGCCAGCACTGTTGGCCTAGCGGGAGAGACCCAGTACTTC. The chain combines TRBV11-1 with TRBJ2-5, with TRBD2 identical over 8 bases. Looked up from germline, CDR1 is SGHAT and CDR2 is FQDESV (reference sequence). V dropped 7 bases and J dropped 4; count of bases not matched to a gene: 8. The CDR3 extends over 14 amino acids.

This clonotype has more than one count but fewer than ten. V is TRBV7-2 and J is TRBJ2-7, with TRBD1 matching over 7 bases. The CDR3 runs to 13 residues. In germline, CDR1 is SGHTA, CDR2 FQGNSA. With V trimmed by 5 bases and J by 3 bases, 4 bases remained unmatched. In DNA, the CDR3 is TGTGCCAGCAGCCCGGCAGGGGGCTACGAGCAGTACTTC. It translates to CASSPAGGYEQYF.

There are a few counts of this clonotype. V is TRBV7-9 and J is TRBJ2-7, with D possibly matching TRBD2 (6 bases). The germline gives CDR1 SEHNR, CDR2 FQNEAQ (reference sequence). The CDR3 runs 14 residues. Between the trimmed V and J ends, which lost 6 bases and 3 bases, there was a span of 15 bases. The CDR3 loop is CASSPSGGFYEQYF. CDR3 DNA: TGTGCCAGCAGTCCTTCAGGAGGGTTCTACGAGCAGTACTTC.

At least ten counts were recorded for this clonotype. This rearrangement joins TRBV4-3 to TRBJ1-6; 9 bases align to TRBD1. CDR1 and CDR2 (germline): LGHNA, YSLEER. The V gene end was trimmed by 0 bases and the J gene end by 0 bases; junction bases not matched to a gene: 18. This CDR3 has 23 amino acids. This CDR3 is CASSQDRRQGVPRGSSYNSPLHF. The DNA of the CDR3 is TGCGCCAGCAGCCAAGATAGGAGACAGGGGGTGCCGAGAGGGAGCTCCTATAATTCACCCCTCCACTTT.

The table lists this clonotype with a few counts. The V gene is TRBV9, the J gene TRBJ1-5; 11 bases are shared with TRBD1. The CDR3 totals 15 residues. Looked up from germline, CDR1 is SGDLS and CDR2 is YYNGEE. V was clipped by 4 bases and J by 4 bases; unmatched bases: 4. CDR3 protein: CASSPGQGANQPQHF. CDR3 nucleotide sequence: TGTGCCAGCAGCCCTGGACAGGGGGCGAATCAGCCCCAGCATTTT.

The chain joins TRBV5-1 to TRBJ1-2; D possibly corresponds to TRBD1 (5 bases). The V end was cut by 0 bases, the J end by 4 bases, with 10 bases between. The CDR3 covers 14 residues. CDR1 and CDR2 (germline): SGHRS, YFSETQ. The CDR3 reads CASSLERGAYGYTF. The CDR3 DNA follows: TGCGCCAGCAGCTTGGAACGAGGGGCCTATGGCTACACCTTC.

The chain links TRBV11-2 to TRBJ2-7; 8 bases are a match to TRBD2. Germline values: CDR1 SGHAT, CDR2 FQNNGV. V gave up 4 bases and J gave up 0 bases; unmatched junction bases: 8. The CDR3 runs 16 residues. The CDR3 DNA reads TGTGCCAGCAGCTCCACCCGGGAGGGGCGCTCCTACGAGCAGTACTTC. It codes for CASSSTREGRSYEQYF.

The V call is TRBV7-9, the J call TRBJ2-7; D gene ambiguous. CDR1 and CDR2 from the germline V gene are SEHNR and FQNEAQ (reference sequence). The CDR3 length is 14 residues. V was pared by 5 bases and J by 0 bases, with 11 bases between. For the CDR3, the DNA is TGTGCCAGCAGCACGTCCCTTAACTCCTACGAGCAGTACTTC. Amino acid sequence: CASSTSLNSYEQYF.

The rearrangement uses TRBV20-1 and TRBJ1-4, with D possibly being TRBD1 (5 bases). CDR1 is DFQATT and CDR2 is SNEGSKA in the germline V gene (reference sequence). Trimming cost V 0 bases and J 7 bases, with 18 bases left between them. This CDR3 has 16 amino acids. CDR3 protein: CSARDRTGSGGEKLFF. The CDR3 DNA follows: TGCAGTGCTAGAGATCGAACAGGCTCGGGGGGTGAAAAACTGTTTTTT.

This clonotype has more than one count but fewer than ten. The J gene is TRBJ1-5, the V gene TRBV20-1; 7 positions match TRBD1. This CDR3 has 16 residues. After removal of 0 bases from V and 11 bases from J, the junction contained 16 bases not matched to a gene. CDR1 DFQATT and CDR2 SNEGSKA come from the germline V gene (reference sequence). The CDR3 DNA reads TGCAGTGCTAGAGATCAGGGGGAGTCGACCTGGAAGGCCCAGCATTTT. Protein: CSARDQGESTWKAQHF.

This clonotype came up a few times. CDR3 nucleotide sequence: TGTGCCAGCAGCGTAGAAGGTGGTGGTGGCTACACCTTC. Residues: CASSVEGGGGYTF. This chain connects TRBV9 to TRBJ1-2; unclear D gene. The CDR3 has 13 amino acids. Germline-derived CDR1 and CDR2 are SGDLS and YYNGEE. Trimming stripped 0 bases from V and 7 bases from J, with 10 bases between. Using reference TRBV9 and TRBJ1-2 for the parts outside the CDR3, the full variable domain is DSGVTQTPKHLITATGQRVTLRCSPRSGDLSVYWYQQSLDQGLQFLIQYYNGEERAKGNILERFSAQQFPDLHSELNLSSLELGDSALYFCASSVEGGGGYTFGSGTRLTVV.